This passage covers 7 T cell receptor beta chains from one sample sequenced in a study of T cells in lung cancer brain metastases. TCRdb keeps only in-frame clones here, not all; method: immunoSEQ multiplex PCR. The sample includes about a thousand clones, around 88% of them seen just once. The sequenced material came from tumor tissue from a brain metastasis. The receptor set was obtained from a woman in her thirties or forties with non-small cell lung cancer that had spread to the brain.

This chain uses TRBV5-1 with TRBJ2-3; the D gene is possibly TRBD1 (5 bases). V was clipped by 0 bases and J by 3 bases, with 8 bases between them. Germline-derived CDR1 and CDR2 are SGHRS and YFSETQ. The CDR3 contains 14 residues. The CDR3 sequence is CASSLGGGTDTQYF. In DNA form, the CDR3 reads TGCGCCAGCAGCTTGGGGGGCGGAACAGATACGCAGTATTTT. The full variable domain, completed using reference TRBV5-1 and TRBJ2-3, is KAGVTQTPRYLIKTRGQQVTLSCSPISGHRSVSWYQQTPGQGLQFLFEYFSETQRNKGNFPGRFSGRQFSNSRSEMNVSTLELGDSALYLCASSLGGGTDTQYFGPGTRLTVL.

The chain is built from TRBV29-1 and TRBJ2-2; D call uncertain. Germline CDR1 SQVTM, CDR2 ANQGSEA. This CDR3 has 13 residues. V lost 4 bases, J lost 0 bases, and 6 bases lay in between. The CDR3 loop reads CSVVGANTGELFF. DNA for the CDR3: TGCAGCGTTGTTGGCGCGAACACCGGGGAGCTGTTTTTT.

In this sample, this clone turned up once. The chain has TRBV7-8 and TRBJ2-2; 11 bases match TRBD1. The CDR3 consists of 17 residues. CDR1 and CDR2 (germline): SGHVS, FQNEAQ. V was pared by 3 bases and J by 7 bases, with 10 bases of the junction left unmatched. CDR3 DNA sequence: TGTGCCAGCAGCTTTTTTTCCGGGACAGGGGGAATCGGGGAGCTGTTTTTT. It yields the protein CASSFFSGTGGIGELFF. Complete variable domain (other parts from reference TRBV7-8 and TRBJ2-2): GAGVSQSPRYKVAKRGQDVALRCDPISGHVSLFWYQQALGQGPEFLTYFQNEAQLDKSGLPSDRFFAERPEGSVSTLKIQRTQQEDSAVYLCASSFFSGTGGIGELFFGEGSRLTVL.

On this clone itself: A much larger clonotype is one base distant, so this may be a read error. The same CDR3 also results from other DNA sequences found in this sample. The CDR3 coding sequence is TGTGCTAGCAGCAGCGGGACAGGGGGCGGCCAGCCCCAGCATTTT. It translates to CASSSGTGGGQPQHF. This chain links TRBV5-6 with TRBJ1-5, with TRBD1 matching over 12 bases. CDR3 length: 15 amino acids. Germline V gene sequence: CDR1 SGHDT, CDR2 YYEEEE.

J is TRBJ2-7 and V is TRBV30, with 8 bases identical to TRBD1. Germline-derived CDR1 and CDR2 are GTSNPN and SVGIG (reference sequence). V was clipped by 1 base and J by 7 bases; unmatched bases: 12. This CDR3 is built from 15 residues. The CDR3 DNA reads TGTGCCTGGAGTGCATCAACAGGGGGAGTTTGGGAGCAGTACTTC. Translation gives CAWSASTGGVWEQYF.

The chain employs TRBV7-6 and TRBJ2-5, with D possibly matching TRBD2 (6 bases). V was pared by 0 bases and J by 5 bases, with 13 bases between. This CDR3 spans 15 amino acids. From germline, CDR1 is SGHVS and CDR2 FNYEAQ. Here the CDR3 reads CASSLAGTGGETQYF. CDR3 coding DNA: TGTGCCAGCAGCTTAGCGGGCACAGGAGGGGAGACCCAGTACTTC.

The genes are TRBV27 and TRBJ2-5; possibly TRBD1 for D (6 bases). Looked up from germline, CDR1 is MNHEY and CDR2 is SMNVEV (reference sequence). The length of the CDR3 is 14 residues. Trimming shortened V by 6 bases and J by 5 bases, and 16 bases separated the two germline ends. The CDR3 DNA reads TGTGCCAGCAGCGTAATTGGGGGCTCGGAGACCCAGTACTTC. Amino acids: CASSVIGGSETQYF.